These 23 T cell receptor beta chains were all obtained from the same sample, sequenced in a study of T and B cells in COVID-19 patients (dated by TCRdb to the early 2020s). Genomic DNA extracted from blood was used in amounts of roughly 220-500 ng for amplification of TRB repertoires. The data were produced on an Illumina MiSeq. Multiplex PCR with BIOMED2 TRB-A/B primer pools was used to amplify the TRB rearrangements. In TCRdb, the public reads were trimmed at Q25 with fastp and aligned with MiXCR, with productive beta chains retained. Each entry merges the rows of one CDR3 protein and shows their most common DNA and genes. The sample contains tens of thousands of distinct CDR3 sequences, approximately 30% of them found a single time. The top ten clonotypes cover 2% to 2.5% of the sample. Sequenced input: blood. These receptors were obtained from a human donor who had recovered from COVID-19.

The chain links TRBV2 to TRBJ2-7; 8 nucleotides agree with TRBD2. The trim removed 0 bases at V and 0 bases at J, leaving 4 bases unmatched. This CDR3 spans 16 amino acids. Germline assignment: CDR1 SNHLY and CDR2 FYNNEI. CDR3 in amino acids: CASSEAVAGYSYEQYF. The CDR3 bases are TGTGCCAGCAGTGAAGCGGTAGCGGGGTACTCCTACGAGCAGTACTTC.

This clonotype was detected a few times. J is TRBJ2-1 and V is TRBV5-1; TRBD2 agrees at 9 bases. This CDR3 is built from 16 residues. From germline, CDR1 is SGHRS and CDR2 YFSETQ. V dropped 3 bases and J dropped 3; count of bases not matched to a gene: 7. The CDR3 protein is CASSSNAGGIYNEQFF. The CDR3 nucleotides are TGCGCCAGCAGCTCCAACGCGGGGGGGATCTACAATGAGCAGTTCTTC.

The DNA of the CDR3 is TGTGCCAGCAGCTTGGGGTCAGGGCAAGGAAACACCATATATTTT. Its translation is CASSLGSGQGNTIYF. The rearrangement links TRBV5-4 to TRBJ1-3; tentatively, D is TRBD1 (5 bases). This CDR3 has 15 residues. The germline gives CDR1 SGHNT, CDR2 YYREEE (reference sequence). V was pared by 0 bases and J by 4 bases, with 11 bases between.

CDR3 DNA sequence: TGTGCCACCAGTGATTTATGGGAGGACGGCTACACCTTC. Residues: CATSDLWEDGYTF. This rearrangement joins TRBV24-1 to TRBJ1-2, with no clear D. The V end lost 1 base, the J end lost 8 bases, and 10 bases lay between the germline ends. The CDR3 is 13 residues long. CDR1 and CDR2 from the germline V gene are KGHDR and SFDVKD.

This clonotype was observed many times. The chain joins TRBV6-1 to TRBJ2-4; a possible D gene is TRBD1 (6 bases). CDR3 length: 14 amino acids. Germline V gives CDR1 MNHNS, CDR2 SASEGT. V dropped 4 bases and J dropped 1 base, with 8 bases sitting between them. This CDR3 reads CASSGGQAKNIQYF. CDR3 coding DNA: TGTGCCAGCAGTGGGGGGCAGGCCAAAAACATTCAGTACTTC.

This clonotype has just a few counts. The chain employs TRBV18 and TRBJ2-2, with D perhaps TRBD1 or TRBD2 (5 bases each). The CDR3 spans 14 residues. V shed 4 bases and J shed 4 bases, with 10 bases lying between them. Looked up from germline, CDR1 is KGHSH and CDR2 is LQKENI. CDR3 DNA sequence: TGTGCCAGCTCACGGGACCGATCCACCGGGGAGCTGTTTTTT. Amino acids: CASSRDRSTGELFF.

The CDR3 nucleotides read TGTGCCAGCAGCGAATGGGGGGGCTACGAGCAGTACTTC. Translation: CASSEWGGYEQYF. The V gene is TRBV5-6, the J gene TRBJ2-7; the match to TRBD2 covers 7 bases. The CDR3 contains 13 residues. Germline-derived CDR1 and CDR2 are SGHDT and YYEEEE. V lost 4 bases to trimming and J lost 3 bases; unmatched junction nucleotides: 4.

This clonotype was detected many times. The V gene is TRBV19, the J gene TRBJ1-1; a weak D match, TRBD1 (5 bases). Germline CDR1 LNHDA, CDR2 SQIVND (reference sequence). Trimming took 5 bases from V and 6 from J, leaving 10 bases between them. The CDR3 covers 12 residues. The chain's CDR3 is CASSLGGPEAFF. Here the CDR3 DNA reads TGTGCCAGTAGTCTTGGGGGACCTGAAGCTTTCTTT.

The chain has TRBV6-6 and TRBJ1-5; D gene ambiguous. Germline V lookup: CDR1 MNHNY, CDR2 SVGAGI (reference sequence). Trimming removed 0 bases from V and 8 bases from J, with 11 bases in between. The CDR3 runs to 14 residues. As DNA, the CDR3 is TGTGCCAGCAGTTACTCGTTTGGGGTTGAGCCCCAGCATTTT. Translation gives CASSYSFGVEPQHF.

The rearrangement joins TRBV7-2 to TRBJ2-6; D is uncertain. Germline CDR1 is SGHTA and CDR2 is FQGNSA. Trimming shortened V by 1 base and J by 0 bases, and 13 bases separated the two germline ends. The length of the CDR3 is 18 residues. CDR3 region: CASSLVSSRSSGANVLTF. CDR3 coding DNA: TGTGCCAGCAGCTTAGTAAGCTCCAGAAGCTCTGGGGCCAACGTCCTGACTTTC.

The chain combines TRBV30 with TRBJ1-4; D ambiguous. The V gene lost 1 base and the J gene lost 10 bases, with 19 bases spanning the gap. Germline V CDR1 and CDR2: GTSNPN, SVGIG (reference sequence). This CDR3 comprises 15 residues. In DNA form, the CDR3 reads TGTGCCTGGAGTGATGGGAGGTTCGTCTACGGAAAACTGTTTTTT. The encoded protein is CAWSDGRFVYGKLFF.

This clonotype showed up just a few times. The chain combines TRBV18 with TRBJ1-1; 8 bases match TRBD1. Per the germline V gene, CDR1 is KGHSH and CDR2 is LQKENI. J gave up 7 bases and V 3 bases, and 7 bases lay outside the gene matches. The CDR3 consists of 14 residues. The CDR3 is CASSPGQASVEAFF. CDR3 nucleotides: TGTGCCAGCTCACCGGGACAGGCCAGCGTTGAAGCTTTCTTT.

The chain employs TRBV20-1 and TRBJ1-3; no reliable D call. Trimming took 1 base from V and 2 from J, leaving 9 bases between them. From germline, CDR1 is DFQATT and CDR2 SNEGSKA (reference sequence). The CDR3 contains 14 residues. The CDR3, as DNA: TGCAGTGCTAGAGTGGGCGGCCCTGGAAACACCATATATTTT. This gives the protein CSARVGGPGNTIYF.

By share, this clonotype ranks as medium-sized. The rearrangement joins TRBV29-1 to TRBJ2-3; 11 bases match TRBD1. Germline trimming cut 5 bases from V and 3 bases from J; bases unmatched to any gene: 4. The germline V gene has CDR1 SQVTM and CDR2 ANQGSEA. This CDR3 region has 14 residues. The CDR3 DNA sequence: TGCAGCGTTCGGACAGGGGGCGCGACAGATACGCAGTATTTT. Protein sequence: CSVRTGGATDTQYF.

V usage is TRBV6-5 and J usage is TRBJ2-3, with 9 bases matching TRBD2. Per germline, CDR1 MNHEY and CDR2 SVGAGI. The length of the CDR3 is 17 residues. The V gene end was trimmed by 5 bases and the J gene end by 3 bases; junction bases not matched to a gene: 12. CDR3 sequence (DNA): TGTGCCAGCAGTGAAGCGGGGCTAGCGGGGATTACAGATACGCAGTATTTT. This gives the protein CASSEAGLAGITDTQYF.

This chain uses TRBV7-2 with TRBJ2-1; 8 bases line up with TRBD2. This CDR3 region has 15 residues. V trimming: 5 bases; J trimming: 7 bases; junction bases outside the gene matches: 10. Looked up from germline, CDR1 is SGHTA and CDR2 is FQGNSA. The CDR3 region is CASSRGGSGLNEQFF. CDR3 in DNA: TGTGCCAGCAGCCGGGGGGGCAGTGGTCTAAATGAGCAGTTCTTC.

This chain links TRBV12-3 or TRBV12-4 with TRBJ1-4; D unresolved. Trimming shortened V by 6 bases and J by 7 bases, and 18 bases separated the two germline ends. This CDR3 region has 15 residues. The CDR3 region is CASRAGLGYGEKLFF. The CDR3 DNA reads as TGTGCCAGCAGGGCCGGGTTGGGCTATGGTGAAAAACTGTTTTTT.

The chain carries TRBV20-1 and TRBJ2-1; D possibly uses TRBD1 or TRBD2 (5 bases each). This CDR3 comprises 13 residues. Trimming took off 0 bases at V and 7 bases at J, with 10 bases between the two ends. Germline V gene sequence: CDR1 DFQATT, CDR2 SNEGSKA (reference sequence). CDR3: CSAREWGWNEQFF. Here the CDR3 DNA reads TGCAGTGCTAGAGAATGGGGGTGGAATGAGCAGTTCTTC.

The chain carries TRBV5-1 and TRBJ2-5; 7 positions agree with TRBD1. V shed 4 bases and J 1 base; nucleotides not matched to a gene: 4. Germline-derived CDR1 and CDR2 are SGHRS and YFSETQ. The CDR3 has 14 residues. The CDR3, as DNA: TGCGCCAGCAGCCTAGGGACAGTCCAAGAGACCCAGTACTTC. It codes for CASSLGTVQETQYF.

This chain links TRBV14 with TRBJ1-6; a possible D gene is TRBD1 (5 bases). V was cut by 1 base and J by 7 bases, with 11 bases left in between. This CDR3 spans 15 amino acids. Germline V gene lookup returns CDR1 SGHDN and CDR2 FVKESK. CDR3: CASSQGQGWNSPLHF. CDR3 bases: TGTGCCAGCAGCCAAGGGCAGGGTTGGAATTCACCCCTCCACTTT.

The genes are TRBV28 and TRBJ1-3; 7 positions match TRBD1. This CDR3 is built from 14 residues. Germline V gene lookup returns CDR1 MDHEN and CDR2 SYDVKM. Unmatched junction bases numbered 3, after V lost 5 bases and J lost 2 bases. The CDR3 spells CASSLDRAGNTIYF. The CDR3 nucleotides read TGTGCCAGCAGTCTAGACAGGGCTGGAAACACCATATATTTT.

As regards this clonotype: At one end the junction does not follow the germline gene, possibly because of a read error. The chain is built from TRBV11-3 and TRBJ2-7; 13 bases align to TRBD2. CDR1 is SGHNT and CDR2 is YENEEA in the germline V gene. The CDR3 consists of 16 residues. The CDR3 sequence: CASSLEGTSGNYEQYF. DNA for the CDR3: TGTGCCAGCAGCCTAGAGGGGACTAGCGGGAACTACGAGCAGTACTTC.

This clonotype occurred a few times. This chain uses TRBV4-2 with TRBJ2-3; TRBD2 aligns across 8 bases. There are 14 residues in the CDR3. Per the germline V gene, CDR1 is LGHNA and CDR2 is YNFKEQ. V gave up 4 bases and J gave up 6 bases; unmatched junction bases: 6. CDR3 sequence: CASSPGTRADTQYF. The CDR3 DNA is TGTGCCAGCAGCCCCGGGACTAGAGCCGATACGCAGTATTTT.